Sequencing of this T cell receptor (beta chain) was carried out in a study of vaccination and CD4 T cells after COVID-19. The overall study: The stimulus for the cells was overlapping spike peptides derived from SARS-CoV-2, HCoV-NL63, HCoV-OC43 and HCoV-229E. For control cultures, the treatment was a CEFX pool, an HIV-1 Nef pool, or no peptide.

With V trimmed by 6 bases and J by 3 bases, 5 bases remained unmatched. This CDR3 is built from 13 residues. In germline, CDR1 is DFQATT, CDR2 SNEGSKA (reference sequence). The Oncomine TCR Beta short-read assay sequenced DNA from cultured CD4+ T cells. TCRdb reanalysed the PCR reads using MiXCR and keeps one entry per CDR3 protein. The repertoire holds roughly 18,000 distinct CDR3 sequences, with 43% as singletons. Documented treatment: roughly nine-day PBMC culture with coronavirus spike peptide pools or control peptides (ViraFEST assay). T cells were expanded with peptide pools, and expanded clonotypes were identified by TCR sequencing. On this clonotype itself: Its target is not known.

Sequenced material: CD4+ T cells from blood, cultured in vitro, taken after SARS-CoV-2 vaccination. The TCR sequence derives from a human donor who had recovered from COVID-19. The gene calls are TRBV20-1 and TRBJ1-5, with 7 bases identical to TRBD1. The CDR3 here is CSASGQLNQPQHF. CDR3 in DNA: TGCAGTGCATCGGGACAGCTCAATCAGCCCCAGCATTTT.